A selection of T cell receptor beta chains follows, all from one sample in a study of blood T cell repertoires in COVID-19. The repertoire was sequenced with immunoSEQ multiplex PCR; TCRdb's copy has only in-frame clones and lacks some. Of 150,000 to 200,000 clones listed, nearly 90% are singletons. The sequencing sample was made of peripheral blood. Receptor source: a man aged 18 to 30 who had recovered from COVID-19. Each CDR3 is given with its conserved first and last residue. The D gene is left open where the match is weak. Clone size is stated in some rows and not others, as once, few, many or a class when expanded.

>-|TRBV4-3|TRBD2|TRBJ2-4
TGCGCCAGCAGCCAAGCGGGTAGCGGGAGGGCCTTGGGAAACATTCAGTACTTC
CASSQAGSGRALGNIQYF
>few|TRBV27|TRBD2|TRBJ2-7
TGCGCCAGCCGGGCTAGCGGGAGCTACGAGCAGTACTTC
CASRASGSYEQYF
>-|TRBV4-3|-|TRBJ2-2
TGCGCCAGCAGCCAAGATTCGAGGAGGGAGCTGTTTTTT
CASSQDSRRELFF
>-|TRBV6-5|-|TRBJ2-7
TGTGCCAGCACAGGGAATTACGAGCAGTACTTC
CASTGNYEQYF
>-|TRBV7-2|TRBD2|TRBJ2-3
TGTGCCAGCGCGCGGGAGGGCCTAGATACGCAGTATTTT
CASAREGLDTQYF
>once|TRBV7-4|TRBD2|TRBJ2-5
TGTGCCAGCAGCTCCGAGTCTACTAGCGGGAACCAAGAGACCCAGTACTTC
CASSSESTSGNQETQYF
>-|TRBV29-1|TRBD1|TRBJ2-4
TGCAGCGTTGGACAGGGTCAAAACATTCAGTACTTC
CSVGQGQNIQYF
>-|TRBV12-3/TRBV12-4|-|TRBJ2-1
TGTGCCAGCAGTTTGCAGCGGGAGCAGTTCTTC
CASSLQREQFF
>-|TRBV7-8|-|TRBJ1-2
TGTGCCAGCAGTCACGGGAACAACTATGGCTACACCTTC
CASSHGNNYGYTF
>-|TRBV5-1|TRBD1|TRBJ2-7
TGCGCCAGCAGCGGGGGACAGGGAATTATCTACGAGCAGTACTTC
CASSGGQGIIYEQYF
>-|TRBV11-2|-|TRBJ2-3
TGTGCCAGCAGCTTAGGGCGGAACCCGAGGGCAGATACGCAGTATTTT
CASSLGRNPRADTQYF
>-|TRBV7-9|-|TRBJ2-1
TGTGCCAGCAGCTTAGTCAGGGTGTCCGACAATGAGCAGTTCTTC
CASSLVRVSDNEQFF
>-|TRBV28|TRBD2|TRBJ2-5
TGTGCCAGCAGTAGAGGTCTAGCGGACCAAGAGACCCAGTACTTC
CASSRGLADQETQYF
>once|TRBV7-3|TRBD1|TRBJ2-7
TGTGCCAGCAGCTTAGGACAGGGGGCCTACGAGCAGTACTTC
CASSLGQGAYEQYF
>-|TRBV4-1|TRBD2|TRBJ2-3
TGCGCCAGCAGCCAAGGGGGACTAGCGGGAGACCCCACAGATACGCAGTATTTT
CASSQGGLAGDPTDTQYF
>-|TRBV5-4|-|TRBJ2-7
TGTGCCAGCAGCTCATCCCCGGGACTTTCTTACGAGCAGTACTTC
CASSSSPGLSYEQYF
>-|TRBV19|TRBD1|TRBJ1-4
TGTGCCAGTTCCCGACGCCCGAACAGGGGGCGAGGGGAAAAACTGTTTTTT
CASSRRPNRGRGEKLFF
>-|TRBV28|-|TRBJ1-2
TGTGCCAGCAGTTCGACAAATAACTATGGCTACACCTTC
CASSSTNNYGYTF
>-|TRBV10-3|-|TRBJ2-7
TGTGCCATCAGCGTTAGGCAGGGCCACTACGAGCAGTACTTC
CAISVRQGHYEQYF
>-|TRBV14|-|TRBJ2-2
TGTGCCAGCAGCCAAGATGAGGTCAGGGGCGAGGACACCGGGGAGCTGTTTTTT
CASSQDEVRGEDTGELFF
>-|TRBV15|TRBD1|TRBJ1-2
TGTGCCACCAGCAGGCGACAGGGGGGCGGCTACACCTTC
CATSRRQGGGYTF
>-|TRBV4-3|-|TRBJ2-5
TGCGCCAGCAGCCAAGACCCCACAGGGAGAGAGACCCAGTACTTC
CASSQDPTGRETQYF
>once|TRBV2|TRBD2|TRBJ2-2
TGTGCCAGCAGTTTTAGCGGGCCCACCGGGGAGCTGTTTTTT
CASSFSGPTGELFF
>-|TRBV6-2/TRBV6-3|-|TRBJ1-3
TGTGCCAGCAGTTACTCGGCCCCCACTGGAAACACCATATATTTT
CASSYSAPTGNTIYF
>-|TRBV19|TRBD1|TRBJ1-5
TGTGCCAGTAACGCCGACAGGGTTAGCAATCAGCCCCAGCATTTT
CASNADRVSNQPQHF
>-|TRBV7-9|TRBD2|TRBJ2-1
TGTGCCAGCAGAGGGGGACTAGCGATCTCCTACAATGAGCAGTTCTTC
CASRGGLAISYNEQFF
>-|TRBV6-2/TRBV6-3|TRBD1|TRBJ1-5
TGTGCCAGCAGTTACCCCGGCAGGGGGGCCAATCAGCCCCAGCATTTT
CASSYPGRGANQPQHF
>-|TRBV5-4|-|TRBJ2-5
TGTGCCAGCCAGGAAGTGGGGAGTCCGTACCAAGAGACCCAGTACTTC
CASQEVGSPYQETQYF
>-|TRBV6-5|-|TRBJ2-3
TGTGCCAGCACCGGGACTGGCACAGATACGCAGTATTTT
CASTGTGTDTQYF
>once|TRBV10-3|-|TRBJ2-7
TGTGCCATCAGTGAGTCGGCAGGGGCCTACGAGCAGTACTTC
CAISESAGAYEQYF
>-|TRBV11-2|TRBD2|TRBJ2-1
TGTGCCAGCAGCGTTCTTAGCGGGGGCTTAAGGAACAATGAGCAGTTCTTC
CASSVLSGGLRNNEQFF
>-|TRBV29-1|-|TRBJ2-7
TGCAGCACCCAACAGGGAAACGAGCAGTACTTC
CSTQQGNEQYF
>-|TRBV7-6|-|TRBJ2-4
TGTGCCAGCAGCCAAGGTGGACAGAGTAACATTCAGTACTTC
CASSQGGQSNIQYF
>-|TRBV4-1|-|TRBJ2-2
TGCGCCAGCAGCCAAGGTCTACTGCCTGAGGAGCTGTTTTTT
CASSQGLLPEELFF
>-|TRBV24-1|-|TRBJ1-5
TGTGCCACCAGTGAGTCGACGGCCAGGGCGAGCAATCAGCCCCAGCATTTT
CATSESTARASNQPQHF
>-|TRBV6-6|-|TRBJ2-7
TGTGCCAGCAGCCTAGGGGGCGAGCAGTACTTC
CASSLGGEQYF
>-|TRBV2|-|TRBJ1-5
TGTGCCAGCAGGCGTGAGGGGGACAATCAGCCCCAGCATTTT
CASRREGDNQPQHF
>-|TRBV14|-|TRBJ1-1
TGTGCCAGCAGCCAACAGACAGGCACGGCTGAAGCTTTCTTT
CASSQQTGTAEAFF
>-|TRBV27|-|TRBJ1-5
TGTGCCAGCAGTTTGGTCGGGGGCAATCAGCCCCAGCATTTT
CASSLVGGNQPQHF
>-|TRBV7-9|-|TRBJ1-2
TGTGCCAGCAAGCAGGGGCATGACTATGGCTACACCTTC
CASKQGHDYGYTF
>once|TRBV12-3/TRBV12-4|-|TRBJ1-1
TGTGCCAGCAGGTTGGGGGGGTCCACTGAAGCTTTCTTT
CASRLGGSTEAFF
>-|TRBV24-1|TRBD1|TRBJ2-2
TGTGCCACCAGTGATCGACAGGGGGGCACCGGGGAGCTGTTTTTT
CATSDRQGGTGELFF